This TCR beta chain was sequenced for a study of response to subunit inactivated influenza vaccine. Via MiXCR, TCRdb re-called the RT-PCR reads, giving one row per CDR3 protein. This table holds some 500,000 distinct CDR3 sequences, about 25% found once. This clonotype was seen only a few times. The CDR3 loop spans 15 amino acids. V lost 0 bases to trimming and J lost 6 bases, with 15 bases between them. The germline CDR1 and CDR2 sequences are DFQATT and SNEGSKA (reference sequence). The V gene is TRBV20-1, the J gene TRBJ2-1; no firm D call. The material was CD4+ T cells sorted from PBMCs, obtained about 5 days after vaccination. The TCR was taken from a man over 45 who received an inactivated influenza vaccine. The CDR3 DNA sequence: TGCAGTGCTAGAGATGGATTAGCACTTCGCAATGAGCAGTTCTTC. As protein: CSARDGLALRNEQFF.